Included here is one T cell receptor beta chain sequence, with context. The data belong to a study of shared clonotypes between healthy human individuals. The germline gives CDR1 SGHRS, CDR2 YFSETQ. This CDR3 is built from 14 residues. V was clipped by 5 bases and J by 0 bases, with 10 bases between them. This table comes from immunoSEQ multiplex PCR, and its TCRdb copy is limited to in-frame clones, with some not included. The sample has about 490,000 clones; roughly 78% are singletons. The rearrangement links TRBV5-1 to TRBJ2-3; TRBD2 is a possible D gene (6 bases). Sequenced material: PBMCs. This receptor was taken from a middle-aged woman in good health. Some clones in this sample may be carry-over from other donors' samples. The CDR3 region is CASRPGTSTDTQYF. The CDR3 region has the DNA TGCGCCAGCAGACCCGGGACTAGCACAGATACGCAGTATTTT. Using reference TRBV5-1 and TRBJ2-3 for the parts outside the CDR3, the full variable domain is KAGVTQTPRYLIKTRGQQVTLSCSPISGHRSVSWYQQTPGQGLQFLFEYFSETQRNKGNFPGRFSGRQFSNSRSEMNVSTLELGDSALYLCASRPGTSTDTQYFGPGTRLTVL.